The rows below give T cell receptor beta chains drawn from one sample of a study of neoadjuvant anti-PD-1 for oral cavity cancer. Clones were read by immunoSEQ multiplex PCR, and TCRdb kept only the in-frame ones, dropping some. The sample records about 15,000 clones, under 40% being singletons. Sequenced here: tumor tissue, sampled after nivolumab (anti-PD-1) treatment. The receptors stem from a person aged 35-79 years with oral cavity squamous cell carcinoma. CDR3s include the opening cysteine and the closing phenylalanine or tryptophan. D genes are given only for firm matches. Size tells how often a clone was seen (once, few, many) or the class of an expanded clone, and some rows leave it out.

d_call	clone_size	v_call	j_call	cdr3_nt	cdr3_aa
-	-	TRBV28	TRBJ1-3	TGTGCCAGCAGTTTCCCAGGATCTAGCTCTGGAAACACCATATATTTT	CASSFPGSSSGNTIYF
-	-	TRBV28	TRBJ1-5	TGTGCCAGCAGTTTAAGGGTAGGTCAGCCCCAGCATTTT	CASSLRVGQPQHF
-	-	TRBV15	TRBJ1-2	TGTGCCACCAGCAGAGGACAGAACTATGGCTACACCTTC	CATSRGQNYGYTF
-	-	TRBV19	TRBJ1-2	TGTGCCAGTAGTATCTCATCCAGGGTGTACCCCTCTAACTATGGCTACACCTTC	CASSISSRVYPSNYGYTF
-	-	TRBV5-6	TRBJ2-5	TGTGCCAGCAGCTCTGACGGAAGAGGGACCCAGTACTTC	CASSSDGRGTQYF
-	medium-sized	TRBV5-4	TRBJ2-5	TGTGCCAGCAGCTCGTTAGACTCACGGTACCAAGAGACCCAGTACTTC	CASSSLDSRYQETQYF
-	few	TRBV7-2	TRBJ1-3	TGTGCCAGCAGCTTAGGCCCCGGAGGAAACACCATATATTTT	CASSLGPGGNTIYF
-	-	TRBV7-8	TRBJ1-5	TGTGCCAGCAGGGATGGGGCAGAAGTCGGGCAGCCCCAGCATTTT	CASRDGAEVGQPQHF
-	few	TRBV28	TRBJ1-5	TGTGCCAGCAGAAAAAGGACAGATAGCAATCAGCCCCAGCATTTT	CASRKRTDSNQPQHF
-	-	TRBV7-8	TRBJ2-5	TGTGCCAGCAGCTTACTAGCCGAAGAGACCCAGTACTTC	CASSLLAEETQYF
TRBD1	few	TRBV18	TRBJ2-7	TGTGCCAGCTCATTCGGACAGGGGGACGAGCAGTACTTC	CASSFGQGDEQYF
-	-	TRBV5-6	TRBJ2-2	TGTGCCAGCAGTTTGCTTGGGACACTGAACACCGGGGAGCTGTTTTTT	CASSLLGTLNTGELFF
TRBD1	-	TRBV6-5	TRBJ2-5	TGTGCCAGCAGTTATGGGGACAGGGAAGAGACCCAGTACTTC	CASSYGDREETQYF
-	-	TRBV4-2	TRBJ2-5	TGTGCCAGCAGCCCTCACTATGGCCAGTACTTC	CASSPHYGQYF
-	once	TRBV7-8	TRBJ1-1	TGTGCCAGCAGCTTAGGAGTGAGAGGCTCCCCCGCTGAAGCTTTCTTT	CASSLGVRGSPAEAFF
TRBD1	-	TRBV15	TRBJ1-2	TGTGCCACCAGCAGAGATCAGGGGGCAGTCTATGGCTACACCTTC	CATSRDQGAVYGYTF
-	few	TRBV27	TRBJ1-6	TGTGCCAGCAGCGCCGGGACTCGGGGAGGTTCACCCCTCCACTTT	CASSAGTRGGSPLHF
-	many	TRBV7-2	TRBJ2-3	TGTGCCAGCAGCTCCGGAGGATATGCAGATACGCAGTATTTT	CASSSGGYADTQYF
-	few	TRBV14	TRBJ2-7	TGTGCCAGCAGCCAAGGAGCAGGCCGCTCCTACGAGCAGTACTTC	CASSQGAGRSYEQYF
-	-	TRBV7-9	TRBJ2-3	TGTGCCAGCAGCTTAACGGGGGGCCTGGACACAGATACGCAGTATTTT	CASSLTGGLDTDTQYF
-	-	TRBV15	TRBJ2-1	TGTGCCACCAGCAGAGATCAGTACAATGAGCAGTTCTTC	CATSRDQYNEQFF
-	few	TRBV18	TRBJ2-3	TGTGCCAGCTCACCATACAGGGATTCGGTCACAGATACGCAGTATTTT	CASSPYRDSVTDTQYF
TRBD2	few	TRBV7-2	TRBJ2-2	TGTGCCAGCAGCTCCCCGGGACTAGCGAGAACCGGGGAGCTGTTTTTT	CASSSPGLARTGELFF
-	large	TRBV4-1	TRBJ1-1	TGCGCCAGCAGCCAAGATTTGGCTGAAGCTTTCTTT	CASSQDLAEAFF
-	-	TRBV9	TRBJ2-5	TGTGCCAGCAGCGTAGCCCCGACAGAGAAAGAGACCCAGTACTTC	CASSVAPTEKETQYF
TRBD1	medium-sized	TRBV6-1	TRBJ1-5	TGTGCCAGCAGTTCTCGAGGGGGCTCGAATCAGCCCCAGCATTTT	CASSSRGGSNQPQHF
TRBD1	few	TRBV10-3	TRBJ1-2	TGTGCCACCTATTGGGACAGGCTGATGAACTATGGCTACACCTTC	CATYWDRLMNYGYTF
TRBD1	-	TRBV19	TRBJ2-4	TGTGCCAGTAGCTTAAATACAGGGGTGGGAAACATTCAGTACTTC	CASSLNTGVGNIQYF
-	few	TRBV7-2	TRBJ2-1	TGTGCCAGCAGCTTAGCGCCGGTGAACTCCTACAATGAGCAGTTCTTC	CASSLAPVNSYNEQFF
TRBD1	once	TRBV6-6	TRBJ2-7	TGTGCCAGCAGTTACGTCCGGACAGGGGTCGACGAGCAGTACTTC	CASSYVRTGVDEQYF
-	-	TRBV5-6	TRBJ1-4	TGTGCCAGCAGCTCTTCCTCTCGGGGGAACGAAAAACTGTTTTTT	CASSSSSRGNEKLFF
TRBD1	medium-sized	TRBV30	TRBJ1-2	TGTGCCTGGAGTATGACGCGGACAGGGGGCCACTATGGCTACACCTTC	CAWSMTRTGGHYGYTF
-	medium-sized	TRBV7-9	TRBJ1-2	TGTGCCAGCAGCTTAAGGAGCTATGGCTACACCTTC	CASSLRSYGYTF
-	-	TRBV7-9	TRBJ1-5	TGTGCCAGCAGCTTAGGGGAGCAGCCCCAGCATTTT	CASSLGEQPQHF
-	few	TRBV2	TRBJ2-7	TGTGCCAGCAAGGACGGGACCTACGAGCAGTACTTC	CASKDGTYEQYF
-	-	TRBV4-3	TRBJ2-2	TGCGCCAGCAGCCAAGATCTAGGCAGGGCCTCGAACACCGGGGAGCTGTTTTTT	CASSQDLGRASNTGELFF
-	-	TRBV11-2	TRBJ1-3	TGTGCCAGCAGCCAACCAGGGGTCTACTCTGGAAACACCATATATTTT	CASSQPGVYSGNTIYF
-	-	TRBV6-1	TRBJ2-1	TGTGCCAGCAGTGAATGGACACACTCCTACAATGAGCAGTTCTTC	CASSEWTHSYNEQFF
-	-	TRBV6-5	TRBJ1-3	TGTGCCAGCAGTTCCCGGAGGAGGGGAGACACCATATATTTT	CASSSRRRGDTIYF
-	once	TRBV6-1	TRBJ2-7	TGTGCCAGCAGTGAACCCCCGGGGCGGGACGAGCAGTACTTC	CASSEPPGRDEQYF
TRBD1	-	TRBV7-6	TRBJ1-2	TGTGCCAGCAGCCCCCGGACAGGGAACTATGGCTACACCTTC	CASSPRTGNYGYTF
TRBD2	-	TRBV5-6	TRBJ2-3	TGTGCCAGCAGCTTAAACGGGGGGAGTGGCACAGATACGCAGTATTTT	CASSLNGGSGTDTQYF
-	-	TRBV19	TRBJ2-2	TGTGCCAGTAGTAATCCGAACACCGGGGAGCTGTTTTTT	CASSNPNTGELFF
-	few	TRBV27	TRBJ1-3	TGTGCCAGCAGTGCCCGAAGGGGGTCTGTTGGAAACACCATATATTTT	CASSARRGSVGNTIYF
-	-	TRBV30	TRBJ1-5	TGTGCCTGGAGTGGCAGGGCTTTAGCGGGGAACAATCAGCCCCAGCATTTT	CAWSGRALAGNNQPQHF
TRBD1	few	TRBV19	TRBJ2-7	TGTGCCAGTAGTTCCACCCCAGGGGGCTTAGCCTACGAGCAGTACTTC	CASSSTPGGLAYEQYF
-	few	TRBV7-9	TRBJ2-7	TGTGCCAGCAGTTGGCTTCGGGGGGCAGTCTACGAGCAGTACTTC	CASSWLRGAVYEQYF
-	-	TRBV6-1	TRBJ2-7	TGTGCCAGCAGTGATCGAGCCTACGAGCAGTACTTC	CASSDRAYEQYF
-	-	TRBV7-2	TRBJ1-1	TGTGCCAGCAGCTTAGAGGTTGGGGGAGCTTTCTTT	CASSLEVGGAFF
TRBD1	few	TRBV11-2	TRBJ1-2	TGTGCCAGCAGCGTGGACAGGGTCCGGGGCTACACCTTC	CASSVDRVRGYTF
TRBD2	-	TRBV5-4	TRBJ2-7	TGTGCCAGCAGCGACGGACTAGCGGGGTACGAGCAGTACTTC	CASSDGLAGYEQYF
-	-	TRBV7-2	TRBJ1-2	TGTGCCAGCAGCTTAGAACAGGGTTATGGCTACACCTTC	CASSLEQGYGYTF
TRBD1	-	TRBV10-3	TRBJ2-7	TGTGCCATCAGTGGAGGGACAGGATCCTACGAGCAGTACTTC	CAISGGTGSYEQYF
TRBD1	few	TRBV7-6	TRBJ1-1	TGTGCCAGCAGCCCAGGGACAGTCAACACTGAAGCTTTCTTT	CASSPGTVNTEAFF